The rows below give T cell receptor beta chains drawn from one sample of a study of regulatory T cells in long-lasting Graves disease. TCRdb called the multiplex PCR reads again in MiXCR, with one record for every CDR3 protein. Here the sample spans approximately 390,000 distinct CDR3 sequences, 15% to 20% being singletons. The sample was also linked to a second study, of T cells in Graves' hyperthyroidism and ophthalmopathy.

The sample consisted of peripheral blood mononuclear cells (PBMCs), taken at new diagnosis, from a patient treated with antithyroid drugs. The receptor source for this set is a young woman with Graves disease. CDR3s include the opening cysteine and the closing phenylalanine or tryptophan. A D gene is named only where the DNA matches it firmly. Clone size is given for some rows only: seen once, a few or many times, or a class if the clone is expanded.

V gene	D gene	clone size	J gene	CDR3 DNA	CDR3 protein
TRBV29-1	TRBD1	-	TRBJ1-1	TGCAGCGTTCTGACAGGGGGTCCGGGTGAAGCTTTCTTT	CSVLTGGPGEAFF
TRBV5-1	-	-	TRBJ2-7	TGCGCCAGCAGCTTCAGTAGCGGTAGCTCCTACGAGCAGTACTTC	CASSFSSGSSYEQYF
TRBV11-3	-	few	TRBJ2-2	TGTGCCAGCAGCTCACGAATAGGTACCGGGGAGCTGTTTTTT	CASSSRIGTGELFF
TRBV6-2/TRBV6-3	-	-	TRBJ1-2	TGTGCCAGCAGTGAGACCAGGGGCTCGTTTTCTGGCTACACCTTC	CASSETRGSFSGYTF
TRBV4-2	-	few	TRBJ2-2	TGTGCCAGCAGCCAAGTGCGAGCGAACACCGGGGAGCTGTTTTTT	CASSQVRANTGELFF
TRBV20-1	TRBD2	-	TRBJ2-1	TGCAGTGCTAGTTACAGCGGGATGTCAGATGAGCAGTTCTTC	CSASYSGMSDEQFF
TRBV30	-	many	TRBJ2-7	TGTGCCTGGAGTGTACGCAGGGTGGAAGGCGAGCAGTACTTC	CAWSVRRVEGEQYF
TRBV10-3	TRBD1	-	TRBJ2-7	TGTGCCATCAGTGAGCCCCGGACAGGGTACTACGAGCAGTACTTC	CAISEPRTGYYEQYF
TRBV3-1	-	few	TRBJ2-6	TGTGCCAGCAGCCAAGGGGACGGAGGGGCCAACGTCCTGACTTTC	CASSQGDGGANVLTF
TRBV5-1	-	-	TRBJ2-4	TGCGCCAGCTCCCCCTCGGATGACATTCAGTACTTC	CASSPSDDIQYF
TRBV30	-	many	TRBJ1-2	TGTGCCTGGAGTTTGGAGACCAACGCGGGCTACACCTTC	CAWSLETNAGYTF
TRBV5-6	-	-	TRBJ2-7	TGTGCCAGCAGCTTGGGTGGGACTGGATACTACGAGCAGTACTTC	CASSLGGTGYYEQYF
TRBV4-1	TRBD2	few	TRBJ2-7	TGCGCCAGCAGCCAAGGGAGACTAGCGGGACCCTACGAGCAGTACTTC	CASSQGRLAGPYEQYF
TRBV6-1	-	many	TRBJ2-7	TGTGCCAGCGAGCAGGGACATCCGTACGAGCAGTACTTC	CASEQGHPYEQYF
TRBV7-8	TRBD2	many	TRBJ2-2	TGTGCCAGCAGCAAACTAGCGGGAGCCACCGGGGAGCTGTTTTTT	CASSKLAGATGELFF